This TCR beta chain is drawn from a study of T cell repertoires in ileal Crohn's disease. Study in general: M0 samples are biopsies from inflamed ileum in the resection specimen. General study results and limits: Clonal expansions were more frequent in active smokers than non-smokers at surgery. Every patient over 26.8% clonality showed endoscopic recurrence. Sorted CD8 T cells held more high-frequency clones than CD4.

With respect to this clone: Its antigen is unidentified.

Regarding time point: inflamed ileum from the surgical specimen. TCRdb's table, derived via immunoSEQ multiplex PCR, lists solely in-frame clones and lacks some. The repertoire includes some 17,000 clones, 70% to 80% of them detected once, and 4% to 4.5% sits in the top ten. In germline, CDR1 is MNHEY, CDR2 SVGAGI. The CDR3 length is 13 residues. With 8 bases clipped from V and 8 bases from J, the junction kept 6 bases outside the gene matches. This clonotype originated in an adult with Crohn's disease. The material sequenced was ileal tissue. The V and J genes are TRBV6-5 and TRBJ2-1, with 10 bases identical to TRBD1. As DNA, the CDR3 is TGTGCCAGCTCTAGGGACAGGGGCTATGAGCAGTTCTTC. Its translation: CASSRDRGYEQFF.